The entry below describes one T cell receptor (beta chain). Antigen unknown. Germline CDR1 reads GTSNPN; CDR2 reads SVGIG (reference sequence). The length of the CDR3 is 14 residues. V was shortened by 1 base and J by 5 bases, with 14 bases between the two germline ends. The data belong to a study of blood T cells in healthy people across ages. The study's findings and limits: Naive and antigen-experienced cells could not be conclusively compared, given unsorted PBMCs.

The use of a sample-barcoded 5' primer and a J-beta primer mix characterized a second PCR of roughly 6 to 11 cycles. CDR3-containing paired-end reads numbered at least 2.5 million in each sample. TCRdb reprocessed the 5' RACE reads via MiXCR and lists one record per CDR3 protein. This table holds about 650,000 distinct CDR3 sequences, 32% found once. Each sample gave at least 7 million isolated PBMCs. The extraction recovered at least 5 micrograms of total RNA per sample. The source material was blood. The chain combines TRBV30 with TRBJ1-1, with D perhaps TRBD1 (6 bases). The clonotype was recovered from an elderly woman in good health. The CDR3, as DNA: TGTGCCTGGAGTGGGGGGGGCGAACTTACTGAAGCTTTCTTT. This translates into CAWSGGGELTEAFF.